One sample yielded the 12 T cell receptor beta chains listed below, sequenced in a study of CXCR3-negative and CXCR3-positive naive CD8 T cells. 5' RACE that incorporated UMI labels was used to prepare the TRB cDNA libraries. TCRdb reprocessed the 5' RACE reads, keeping one entry per CDR3 protein, no DNA. The sample is made up of about 41,000 distinct CDR3 sequences, and the top ten hold around 1.9% of it. The specimen sequenced was naive CXCR3- CD8+ T cells from blood. Subset given: CD45RO-CCR7+CD27+CD95- naive CD8+ T cells lacking CXCR3 (TNR3-). These receptors originate from a human donor in good health. Some clones in this sample may be carry-over from other donors' samples.

The chain couples TRBV4-1 to TRBJ2-2; the TRBD1 assignment by TCRdb is unverifiable without DNA. The CDR3 covers 15 residues. Looked up from germline, CDR1 is MGHRA and CDR2 is YSYEKL. CDR3 region: CASSPDREIAGELFF.

This chain joins TRBV20-1 and TRBJ2-7; TCRdb lists TRBD2, though no DNA is available to test this call. The germline CDR1 and CDR2 sequences are DFQATT and SNEGSKA (reference sequence). The CDR3 is made up of 14 amino acids. This CDR3 is CSARDPGGDHEQYF.

The chain links TRBV7-2 to TRBJ2-5; TCRdb designates TRBD1, a call that cannot be tested without DNA. In germline, CDR1 is SGHTA, CDR2 FQGNSA. This CDR3 has 16 residues. The CDR3 protein is CASSLHRDRGLETQYF.

The chain combines TRBV4-1 with TRBJ2-6. The CDR3 is 15 residues long. Per germline, CDR1 MGHRA and CDR2 YSYEKL. This CDR3 reads CASSQEPSGANVLTF.

The chain links TRBV7-9 to TRBJ2-5; TCRdb picks TRBD1, but there is no DNA to check that call. This CDR3 has 16 residues. Germline V gives CDR1 SEHNR, CDR2 FQNEAQ (reference sequence). The CDR3 loop is CASSSRDRSLQETQYF. Full variable domain (remainder filled in from reference TRBV7-9 and TRBJ2-5): DTGVSQNPRHKITKRGQNVTFRCDPISEHNRLYWYRQTLGQGPEFLTYFQNEAQLEKSRLLSDRFSAERPKGSFSTLEIQRTEQGDSAMYLCASSSRDRSLQETQYFGPGTRLLVL.

CDR3 in amino acids: CSASVGGTYEQYF. The J gene is TRBJ2-7, the V gene TRBV20-1; checking the TCRdb D call of TRBD1 is not possible without DNA. From germline, CDR1 is DFQATT and CDR2 SNEGSKA (reference sequence). This CDR3 has 13 residues.

V gene TRBV14 combines with J gene TRBJ2-1; the TRBD2 assignment by TCRdb is unverifiable without DNA. This CDR3 has 15 amino acids. The V gene's germline CDR1 is SGHDN and CDR2 FVKESK. This CDR3 is CASSLGLMGYNEQFF.

The chain combines TRBV15 with TRBJ2-2; TCRdb calls TRBD1, which cannot be checked without DNA. Germline CDR1 reads LNHNV; CDR2 reads YYDKDF (reference sequence). The CDR3 totals 13 residues. The CDR3 sequence: CATSAGVTGELFF.

The rearrangement uses TRBV24-1 and TRBJ2-1; TCRdb designates TRBD2, a call that cannot be tested without DNA. The germline V gene has CDR1 KGHDR and CDR2 SFDVKD. CDR3 length: 17 residues. CDR3: CATSDSPGTSGDNEQFF.

V usage is TRBV7-2 and J usage is TRBJ2-7; TCRdb's assignment of TRBD1 cannot be checked, as there is no DNA. This CDR3 contains 15 residues. Germline V gene lookup returns CDR1 SGHTA and CDR2 FQGNSA. The CDR3 sequence: CASSPGTGIVYEQYF.

The J gene is TRBJ2-5, the V gene TRBV4-3; the D call of TRBD1 rests on TCRdb alone, since no DNA is present to check it. CDR1 is LGHNA, CDR2 YSLEER, per germline. The CDR3 has 13 amino acids. This chain's CDR3 is CASAPGTQETQYF.

This chain joins TRBV6-1 and TRBJ2-6; without DNA, the TCRdb call of TRBD2 cannot be checked. The CDR3 is made up of 15 amino acids. Germline V gene data show CDR1 as MNHNS and CDR2 as SASEGT. The CDR3 sequence: CASSERGSGANVLTF.